A single sample is the source of the 26 T cell receptor beta chains below, sequenced in a study of blood T cells in healthy people across ages. It was with a sample-barcoded 5' primer and a J-beta primer mix that a second PCR of about 6 to 12 cycles was run. MiXCR, run by TCRdb on the 5' RACE reads, gives a single entry per CDR3 protein. The sample has approximately 600,000 distinct CDR3 sequences, roughly 50% seen once. Sequencing used blood. These receptors all come from a man in his 60s in good health.

This clonotype has a handful of counts. The genes are TRBV2 and TRBJ1-2; a possible D gene is TRBD1 (5 bases). Germline V lookup: CDR1 SNHLY, CDR2 FYNNEI. This CDR3 comprises 13 residues. The V and J ends lost 6 bases and 4 bases respectively, with 12 bases between them. As DNA, the CDR3 is TGTGCCAGCAGCAGGGACGCGACCTATGGCTACACCTTC. Its translation: CASSRDATYGYTF.

V usage is TRBV5-1 and J usage is TRBJ2-4; no clear D. The J call is uncertain, as TRBJ2-7 better fits the DNA end. CDR1 and CDR2 (germline): SGHRS, YFSETQ. The CDR3 consists of 13 residues. Written as DNA, the CDR3 is TGCGCCAGCAGCTTGGCCGATACCTACGAGCAGTACTTC. Translating gives CASSLADTYEQYF.

The J gene is TRBJ1-5, the V gene TRBV29-1; D unclear. This CDR3 is 13 amino acids long. Germline V CDR1 and CDR2: SQVTM, ANQGSEA. V lost 0 bases to trimming and J lost 7 bases, with 10 bases between them. The chain's CDR3 is CSVEDQVGQPQHF. CDR3 coding DNA: TGCAGCGTTGAAGATCAAGTGGGGCAGCCCCAGCATTTT.

The rearrangement joins TRBV20-1 to TRBJ1-1, with D perhaps TRBD1 (6 bases). The length of the CDR3 is 13 residues. V lost 5 bases, J lost 2 bases, and 12 bases lay in between. CDR1 is DFQATT and CDR2 is SNEGSKA in the germline V gene (reference sequence). In DNA, the CDR3 is TGCAGTGCTTGGACAGAAATTAACACTGAAGCTTTCTTT. It codes for CSAWTEINTEAFF.

The J gene is TRBJ1-4, the V gene TRBV18; possibly TRBD1 for D (6 bases). The germline CDR1 and CDR2 sequences are KGHSH and LQKENI. The CDR3 has 14 amino acids. V was shortened by 3 bases and J by 6 bases, with 11 bases between the two germline ends. CDR3 DNA sequence: TGTGCCAGCTCACCGGACAGCCTTGATGAAAAACTGTTTTTT. Encoded protein: CASSPDSLDEKLFF.

This chain uses TRBV20-1 with TRBJ1-1, with a weak D call TRBD1 (5 bases). Trimming pared 1 base from V and 5 bases from J, leaving 11 bases between. CDR3 size: 13 residues. CDR1 DFQATT and CDR2 SNEGSKA come from the germline V gene (reference sequence). CDR3 DNA: TGCAGTGCTAGAGTTCGGGGCGATACTGAAGCTTTCTTT. Encoded protein: CSARVRGDTEAFF.

The rearrangement uses TRBV5-1 and TRBJ1-4, with a possible D match to TRBD1 (6 bases). V lost 0 bases to trimming and J lost 6 bases, with 12 bases between them. The CDR3 has 15 residues. Germline assignment: CDR1 SGHRS and CDR2 YFSETQ. CDR3 amino acids: CASSLDHREDEKLFF. The DNA of the CDR3 is TGCGCCAGCAGCTTGGATCACAGGGAGGATGAAAAACTGTTTTTT.

This clonotype showed up just a few times. The chain has TRBV28 and TRBJ2-7; the D gene is possibly TRBD1 (6 bases). Trimming cost V 6 bases and J 1 base, with 10 bases left between them. The CDR3 covers 13 residues. In germline, CDR1 is MDHEN, CDR2 SYDVKM. The CDR3 is CASRQGQSYEQYF. In DNA, the CDR3 is TGTGCCAGCAGGCAAGGACAGTCCTACGAGCAGTACTTC.

This clonotype has only one observation. The rearrangement uses TRBV10-3 and TRBJ2-1; the D gene could be TRBD1 or TRBD2 (5 bases each). Looked up from germline, CDR1 is ENHRY and CDR2 is SYGVKD. Trimming removed 10 bases at V and 0 bases at J, with 28 bases between. The length of the CDR3 is 19 residues. CDR3 loop: CATRHRGRDLQSSYNEQFF. CDR3 nucleotide sequence: TGTGCCACCCGTCATCGTGGCAGGGACCTCCAAAGCTCCTACAATGAGCAGTTCTTC.

This chain uses TRBV2 with TRBJ1-2; D unclear. CDR1 is SNHLY and CDR2 is FYNNEI in the germline V gene. V was shortened by 4 bases and J by 1 base, with 10 bases between the two germline ends. The CDR3 spans 14 residues. The CDR3 DNA follows: TGTGCCAGCAGTGGCCACAGCGATAACTATGGCTACACCTTC. Translated, it gives CASSGHSDNYGYTF.

A single count supports this clonotype. The V gene is TRBV7-2, the J gene TRBJ1-6; D perhaps matches TRBD1 (6 bases). V dropped 1 base and J dropped 7 bases, with 11 bases sitting between them. CDR1 and CDR2 (germline): SGHTA, FQGNSA. CDR3 length equals 15 residues. The CDR3 here is CASSLDRVKNSPLHF. The DNA for the CDR3 is TGTGCCAGCAGCTTAGACAGGGTAAAGAATTCACCCCTCCACTTT.

This chain links TRBV20-1 with TRBJ2-4, with D possibly matching TRBD1 (5 bases). The DNA end favors TRBJ2-5, so the J call may be wrong. Per germline, CDR1 DFQATT and CDR2 SNEGSKA (reference sequence). The CDR3 extends over 12 amino acids. CDR3 sequence (DNA): TGCAGTGCTAGGCAGGGTGCCGAGACCCAGTACTTC. This codes for CSARQGAETQYF.

This clonotype was counted many times. The genes are TRBV10-3 and TRBJ2-3; TRBD2 is a possible D gene (7 bases). Per germline, CDR1 ENHRY and CDR2 SYGVKD. The V end was cut by 4 bases, the J end by 3 bases, with 14 bases between. The CDR3 has 15 amino acids. The DNA for the CDR3 is TGTGCCATCAGTGTTGAGGGGGGGAGAACAGATACGCAGTATTTT. It encodes CAISVEGGRTDTQYF.

The J gene is TRBJ2-6, the V gene TRBV6-1; no reliable D call. Germline V gene data show CDR1 as MNHNS and CDR2 as SASEGT. Trimming stripped 6 bases from V and 0 bases from J, with 6 bases between. This CDR3 contains 14 residues. Here the CDR3 DNA reads TGTGCCAGCAGCGATTTCTCTGGGGCCAACGTCCTGACTTTC. It specifies CASSDFSGANVLTF.

This chain connects TRBV2 to TRBJ2-5, with D uncertain. Germline V gives CDR1 SNHLY, CDR2 FYNNEI. V was trimmed by 8 bases and J by 4 bases, leaving 17 bases between them. CDR3 length: 14 residues. DNA of the CDR3: TGTGCCAGCGGTTCCAGAGCCTCAAGAGAGACCCAGTACTTC. It is translated as CASGSRASRETQYF.

This clonotype was recorded a few times. The rearrangement links TRBV4-1 to TRBJ2-1; 9 nucleotides agree with TRBD2. Losses at the gene ends were 3 bases for V and 2 bases for J; bases not matched to a gene: 5. Germline V lookup: CDR1 MGHRA, CDR2 YSYEKL. CDR3 length: 16 residues. The CDR3 region is CASSQEGLAPYNEQFF. The CDR3 DNA is TGCGCCAGCAGCCAGGAGGGACTAGCTCCCTACAATGAGCAGTTCTTC.

This clonotype has more than one count but fewer than ten. This chain joins TRBV4-1 and TRBJ2-7, with 11 bases matching TRBD1. V shed 0 bases, J shed 3 bases, and the junction held 1 base outside the gene matches. The germline V gene has CDR1 MGHRA and CDR2 YSYEKL. CDR3 length equals 15 residues. The CDR3 DNA follows: TGCGCCAGCAGCCAAGATGGGACAGGGGGCTACGAGCAGTACTTC. Translated: CASSQDGTGGYEQYF.

This clonotype has more than one count but fewer than ten. V usage is TRBV6-5 and J usage is TRBJ2-7; weak D call: TRBD2 (6 bases). Germline V gene data show CDR1 as MNHEY and CDR2 as SVGAGI. The V and J ends lost 5 bases and 3 bases respectively, with 14 bases between them. This CDR3 region has 14 residues. The CDR3 sequence: CASSPGLGGYEQYF. Here the CDR3 DNA reads TGTGCCAGCAGTCCCGGACTCGGGGGCTACGAGCAGTACTTC.

The V gene is TRBV10-3, the J gene TRBJ2-5; perhaps TRBD2 as D (5 bases). The germline gives CDR1 ENHRY, CDR2 SYGVKD. The CDR3 runs to 14 residues. V shed 7 bases and J shed 4 bases, with 16 bases lying between them. CDR3 DNA sequence: TGTGCCATCACCGCAGACCCCGCGGGAGAGACCCAGTACTTC. This codes for CAITADPAGETQYF.

The V gene is TRBV24-1, the J gene TRBJ2-3; no reliable D call. Looked up from germline, CDR1 is KGHDR and CDR2 is SFDVKD. There are 12 residues in the CDR3. The V end lost 5 bases, the J end lost 1 base, and 3 bases lay between the germline ends. This CDR3 is CATSVRTDTQYF. In nucleotides, the CDR3 is TGTGCCACCAGTGTTCGCACAGATACGCAGTATTTT.

This clonotype has a single count. The gene calls are TRBV7-2 and TRBJ1-1, with TRBD1 identical over 7 bases. The CDR3 consists of 15 residues. The V segment lost 3 bases and the J segment 2 bases; nucleotides outside the gene matches: 6. Germline V gene lookup returns CDR1 SGHTA and CDR2 FQGNSA. The CDR3 DNA sequence: TGTGCCAGCAGCTTCGCGACAGGGTCAAACACTGAAGCTTTCTTT. Amino acid sequence: CASSFATGSNTEAFF.

V usage is TRBV6-1 and J usage is TRBJ2-1; 12 bases map to TRBD2. The V gene end was trimmed by 5 bases and the J gene end by 4 bases; junction bases not matched to a gene: 15. This CDR3 spans 19 amino acids. Germline CDR1 is MNHNS and CDR2 is SASEGT. Here the CDR3 DNA reads TGTGCCAGCAGTCGCCCGCGACGACTAGCGGGGGAGTATTACAATGAGCAGTTCTTC. Residues: CASSRPRRLAGEYYNEQFF.

V and J are TRBV6-6 and TRBJ1-2; 9 nucleotides agree with TRBD1. The CDR3 consists of 16 residues. Germline V gene data show CDR1 as MNHNY and CDR2 as SVGAGI (reference sequence). With V trimmed by 2 bases and J by 5 bases, 9 bases remained unmatched. The CDR3: CASSYKRPGQGYGYTF. Written as DNA, the CDR3 is TGTGCCAGCAGTTACAAACGGCCGGGACAGGGTTATGGCTACACCTTC.

V gene TRBV12-3 or TRBV12-4 combines with J gene TRBJ1-1, with a weak D call TRBD1 (5 bases). V dropped 4 bases and J dropped 6 bases, with 21 bases sitting between them. This CDR3 is built from 16 residues. The CDR3 here is CASSSIRDLQWAEAFF. The CDR3 DNA reads as TGTGCCAGCAGTTCGATCCGGGACCTACAATGGGCTGAAGCTTTCTTT.

CDR3 nucleotide sequence: TGCGCCAGCAGCTTGGCCATTGGGGGAAACACCTACGAGCAGTACTTC. Translation gives CASSLAIGGNTYEQYF. The chain couples TRBV5-1 to TRBJ2-7; D possibly uses TRBD1 or TRBD2 (5 bases each). The V end lost 0 bases, the J end lost 2 bases, and 15 bases lay between the germline ends. The CDR3 is 16 amino acids. CDR1 and CDR2 (germline): SGHRS, YFSETQ.

This chain connects TRBV20-1 to TRBJ1-2; 10 bases are shared with TRBD1. J gave up 4 bases and V 1 base, and 3 bases lay outside the gene matches. This CDR3 is 14 amino acids long. Germline loops: CDR1 DFQATT, CDR2 SNEGSKA (reference sequence). CDR3 bases: TGCAGTGCTAGAGTGGGGACAGGGGCCTATGGCTACACCTTC. Amino acid sequence: CSARVGTGAYGYTF.